Below, one TCR beta chain is given with its context. This sample was taken from a study of cytomegalovirus exposure and HLA in healthy donors. With 60 Vbeta and 13 Jbeta primers, the PCR was carried out. As processed by the authors: In a later analysis, of about 80 million unique beta chains, roughly 10 million appeared in at least two donors. Sequenced by immunoSEQ multiplex PCR; TCRdb stores in-frame clones only, minus some. That table gives V, J and clone size, and the DNA gave D and trimming. In the table there are 130,000 to 150,000 clones, about 74% of which are singletons. The sequenced sample was PBMCs. This sequence originates from a man aged 18-30 years in good health and CMV-seropositive.

CDR3 protein: CASSQVYGEKLFF. The CDR3 region has the DNA TGCGCCAGCAGCCAAGTATACGGTGAAAAACTGTTTTTT. This rearrangement joins TRBV4-3 to TRBJ1-4; D gene uncertain. The V and J ends lost 1 base and 7 bases respectively, with 7 bases between them. Germline V lookup: CDR1 LGHNA, CDR2 YSLEER. This CDR3 has 13 amino acids.